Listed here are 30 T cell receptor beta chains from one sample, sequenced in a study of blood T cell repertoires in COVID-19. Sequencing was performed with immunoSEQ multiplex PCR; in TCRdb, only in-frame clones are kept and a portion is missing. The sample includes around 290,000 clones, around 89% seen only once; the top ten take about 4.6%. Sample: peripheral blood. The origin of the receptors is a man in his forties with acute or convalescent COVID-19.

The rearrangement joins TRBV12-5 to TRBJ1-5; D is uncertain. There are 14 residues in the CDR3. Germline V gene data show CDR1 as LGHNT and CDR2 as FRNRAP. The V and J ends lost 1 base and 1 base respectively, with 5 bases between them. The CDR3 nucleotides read TGTGCTAGTGGTTTGGCAACAAGCAATCAGCCCCAGCATTTT. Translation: CASGLATSNQPQHF.

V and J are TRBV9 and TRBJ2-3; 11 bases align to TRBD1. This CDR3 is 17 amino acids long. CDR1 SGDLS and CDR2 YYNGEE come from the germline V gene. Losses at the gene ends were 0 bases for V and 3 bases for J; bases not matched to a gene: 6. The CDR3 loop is CASSVGPGTGGTDTQYF. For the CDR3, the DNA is TGTGCCAGCAGCGTAGGACCCGGGACAGGGGGTACAGATACGCAGTATTTT.

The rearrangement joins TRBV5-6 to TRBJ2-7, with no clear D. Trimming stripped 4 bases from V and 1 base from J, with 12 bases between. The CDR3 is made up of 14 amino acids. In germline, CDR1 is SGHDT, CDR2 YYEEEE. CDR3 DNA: TGTGCCAGCAGCCGCGGCAGTGCATCCTACGAGCAGTACTTC. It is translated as CASSRGSASYEQYF.

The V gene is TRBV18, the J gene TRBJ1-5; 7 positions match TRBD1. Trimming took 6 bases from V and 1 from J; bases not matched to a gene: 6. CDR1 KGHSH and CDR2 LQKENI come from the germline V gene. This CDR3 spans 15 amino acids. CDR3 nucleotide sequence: TGTGCCAGCTCGTTTGGACAGGTGAGCAATCAGCCCCAGCATTTT. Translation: CASSFGQVSNQPQHF.

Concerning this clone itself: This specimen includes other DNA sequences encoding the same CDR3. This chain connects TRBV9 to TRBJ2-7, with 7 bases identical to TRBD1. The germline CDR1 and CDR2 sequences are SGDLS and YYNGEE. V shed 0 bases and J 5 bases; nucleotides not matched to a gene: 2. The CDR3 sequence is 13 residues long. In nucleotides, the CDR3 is TGTGCCAGCAGCGTAGGACAGGGCGACGAGCAGTACTTC. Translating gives CASSVGQGDEQYF.

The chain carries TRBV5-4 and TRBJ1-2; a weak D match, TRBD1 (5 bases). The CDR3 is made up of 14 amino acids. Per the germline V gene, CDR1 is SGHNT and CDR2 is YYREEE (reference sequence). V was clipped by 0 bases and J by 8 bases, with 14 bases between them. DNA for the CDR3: TGTGCCAGCAGCTTGGTGGGGGGATCTAGAGGCTACACCTTC. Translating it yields CASSLVGGSRGYTF.

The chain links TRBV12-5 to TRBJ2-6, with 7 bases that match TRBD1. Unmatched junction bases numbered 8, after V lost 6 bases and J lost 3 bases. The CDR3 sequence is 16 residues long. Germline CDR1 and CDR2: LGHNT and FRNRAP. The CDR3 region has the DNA TGTGCTAGTGGCCAAGACAGGGTGCTTGGGGCCAACGTCCTGACTTTC. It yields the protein CASGQDRVLGANVLTF.

DNA of the CDR3: TGTGCCAGCAGTCAGGGGGTTAGAGTAGGAAACATTCAGTACTTC. Protein: CASSQGVRVGNIQYF. The V call is TRBV27, the J call TRBJ2-4; TRBD1 matches 7 bases. Trimming took 5 bases from V and 6 from J; bases not matched to a gene: 10. Germline V lookup: CDR1 MNHEY, CDR2 SMNVEV (reference sequence). CDR3 length: 15 amino acids.

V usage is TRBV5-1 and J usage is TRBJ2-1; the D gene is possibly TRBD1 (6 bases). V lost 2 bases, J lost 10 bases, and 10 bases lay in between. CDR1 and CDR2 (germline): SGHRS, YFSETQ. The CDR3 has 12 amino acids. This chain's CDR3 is CASSLQGFEQFF. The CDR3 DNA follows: TGCGCCAGCAGCTTACAGGGATTCGAGCAGTTCTTC.

CDR3 coding DNA: TGTGCCAGCAGCGCGGGGGGTGAAGCTTTCTTT. Translating it yields CASSAGGEAFF. The chain couples TRBV9 to TRBJ1-1; D might be TRBD1 (5 bases). This CDR3 is built from 11 residues. Germline CDR1 SGDLS, CDR2 YYNGEE. V was cut by 3 bases and J by 7 bases, with 7 bases left in between.

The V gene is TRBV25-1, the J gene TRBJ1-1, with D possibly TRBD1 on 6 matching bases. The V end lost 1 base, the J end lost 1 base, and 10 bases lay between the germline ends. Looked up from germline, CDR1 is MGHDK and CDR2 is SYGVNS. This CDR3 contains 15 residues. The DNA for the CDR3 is TGTGCCAGCAGTGAATCAGGGGCGCGGAACACTGAAGCTTTCTTT. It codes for CASSESGARNTEAFF.

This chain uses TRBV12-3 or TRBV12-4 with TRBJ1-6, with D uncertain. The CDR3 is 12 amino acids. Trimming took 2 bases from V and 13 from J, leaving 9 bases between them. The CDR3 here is CASSLPKLPLHF. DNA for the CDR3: TGTGCCAGCAGTTTACCAAAACTCCCCCTCCACTTT.

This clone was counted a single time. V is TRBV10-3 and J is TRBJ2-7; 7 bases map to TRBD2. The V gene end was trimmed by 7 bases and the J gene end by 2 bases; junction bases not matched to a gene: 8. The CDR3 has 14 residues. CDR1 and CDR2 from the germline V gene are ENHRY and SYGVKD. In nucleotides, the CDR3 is TGTGCCATCAAAGAGGGAGGGGTACCCTACGAGCAGTACTTC. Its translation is CAIKEGGVPYEQYF.

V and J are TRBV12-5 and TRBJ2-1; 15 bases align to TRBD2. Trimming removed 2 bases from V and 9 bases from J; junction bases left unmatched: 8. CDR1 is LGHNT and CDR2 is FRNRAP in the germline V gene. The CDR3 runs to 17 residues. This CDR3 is CASGLSGTSGGIGEQFF. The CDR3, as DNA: TGTGCTAGTGGTTTGTCGGGGACTAGCGGGGGGATAGGTGAGCAGTTCTTC.

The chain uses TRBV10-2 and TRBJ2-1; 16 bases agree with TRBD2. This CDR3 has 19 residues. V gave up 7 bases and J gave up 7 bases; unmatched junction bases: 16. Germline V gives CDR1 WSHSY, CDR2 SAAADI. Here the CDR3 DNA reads TGCGCCAGCACCCCGGGGACTAGCGGGGGGGCCTCGGCTCGAAATGAGCAGTTCTTC. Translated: CASTPGTSGGASARNEQFF.

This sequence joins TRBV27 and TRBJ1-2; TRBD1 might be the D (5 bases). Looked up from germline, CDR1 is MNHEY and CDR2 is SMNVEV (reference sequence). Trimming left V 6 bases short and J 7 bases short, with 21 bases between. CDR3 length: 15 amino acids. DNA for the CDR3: TGTGCCAGCAGGATGAGGGGAGGCCAGTTTGGTGGCTACACCTTC. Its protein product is CASRMRGGQFGGYTF.

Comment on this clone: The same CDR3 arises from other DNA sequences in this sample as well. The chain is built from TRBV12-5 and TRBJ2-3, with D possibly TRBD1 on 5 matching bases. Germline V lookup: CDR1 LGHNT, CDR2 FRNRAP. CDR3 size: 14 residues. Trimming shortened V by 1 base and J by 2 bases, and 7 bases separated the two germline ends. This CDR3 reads CASGLGQFTDTQYF. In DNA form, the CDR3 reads TGTGCTAGTGGTTTGGGACAGTTCACAGATACGCAGTATTTT.

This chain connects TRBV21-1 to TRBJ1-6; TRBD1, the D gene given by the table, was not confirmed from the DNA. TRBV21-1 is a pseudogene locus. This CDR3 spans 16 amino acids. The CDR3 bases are TGTGCCAGCAGCAGCATCGGACAGGCAACAGAATCACCCCTCCACTTT. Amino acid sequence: CASSSIGQATESPLHF.

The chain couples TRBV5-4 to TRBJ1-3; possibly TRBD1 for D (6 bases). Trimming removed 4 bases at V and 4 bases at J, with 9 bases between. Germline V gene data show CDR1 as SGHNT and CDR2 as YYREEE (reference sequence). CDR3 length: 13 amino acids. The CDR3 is CASSVGGGNTIYF. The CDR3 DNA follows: TGTGCCAGCAGCGTAGGGGGAGGAAACACCATATATTTT. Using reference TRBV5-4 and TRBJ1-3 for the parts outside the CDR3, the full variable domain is ETGVTQSPTHLIKTRGQQVTLRCSSQSGHNTVSWYQQALGQGPQFIFQYYREEENGRGNFPPRFSGLQFPNYSSELNVNALELDDSALYLCASSVGGGNTIYFGEGSWLTVV.

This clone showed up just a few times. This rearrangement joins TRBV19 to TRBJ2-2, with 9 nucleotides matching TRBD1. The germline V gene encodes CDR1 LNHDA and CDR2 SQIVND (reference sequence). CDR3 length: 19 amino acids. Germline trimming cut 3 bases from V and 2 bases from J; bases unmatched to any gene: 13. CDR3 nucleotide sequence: TGTGCCAGTAGTATTGGACTTTTTAGGACAGGGGTTAACACCGGGGAGCTGTTTTTT. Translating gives CASSIGLFRTGVNTGELFF.

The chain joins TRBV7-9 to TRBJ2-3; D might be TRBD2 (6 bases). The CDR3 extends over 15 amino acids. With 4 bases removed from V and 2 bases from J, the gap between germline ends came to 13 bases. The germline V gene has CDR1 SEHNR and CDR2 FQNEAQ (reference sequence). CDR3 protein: CASSSRTGDTDTQYF. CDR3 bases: TGTGCCAGCAGCTCCCGAACGGGAGACACAGATACGCAGTATTTT.

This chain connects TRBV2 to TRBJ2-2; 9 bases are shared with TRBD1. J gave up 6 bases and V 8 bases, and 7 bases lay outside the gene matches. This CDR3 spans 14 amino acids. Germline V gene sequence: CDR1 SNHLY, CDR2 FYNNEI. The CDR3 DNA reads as TGTGCCAGCGGGAACAGGGGGCTCGCCGGGGAGCTGTTTTTT. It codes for CASGNRGLAGELFF.

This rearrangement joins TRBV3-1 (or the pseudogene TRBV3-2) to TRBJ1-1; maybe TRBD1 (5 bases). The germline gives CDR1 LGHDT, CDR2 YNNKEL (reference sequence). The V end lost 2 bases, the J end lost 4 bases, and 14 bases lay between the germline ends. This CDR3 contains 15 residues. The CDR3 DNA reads TGTGCCAGCAGCCAATTTCGGGGGTCGGTCACTGAAGCTTTCTTT. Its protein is CASSQFRGSVTEAFF.

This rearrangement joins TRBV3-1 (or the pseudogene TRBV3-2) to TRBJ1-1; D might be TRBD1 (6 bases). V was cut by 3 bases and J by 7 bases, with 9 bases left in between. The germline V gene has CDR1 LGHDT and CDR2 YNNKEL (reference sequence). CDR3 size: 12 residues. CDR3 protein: CASSQDSREAFF. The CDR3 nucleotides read TGTGCCAGCAGCCAGGACAGTCGTGAAGCTTTCTTT.

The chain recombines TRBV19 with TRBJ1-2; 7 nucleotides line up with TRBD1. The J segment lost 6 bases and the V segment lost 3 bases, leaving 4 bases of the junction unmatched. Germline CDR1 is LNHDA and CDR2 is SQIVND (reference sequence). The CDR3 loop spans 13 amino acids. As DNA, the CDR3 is TGTGCCAGTAGTATGGGCCAGGGGGATGGCTACACCTTC. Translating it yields CASSMGQGDGYTF.

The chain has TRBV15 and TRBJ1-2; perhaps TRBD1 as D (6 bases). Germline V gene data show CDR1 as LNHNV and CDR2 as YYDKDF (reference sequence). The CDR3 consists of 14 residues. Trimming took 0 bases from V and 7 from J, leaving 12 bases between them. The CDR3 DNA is TGTGCCACCAGCAGAGATGTGCAGGGGCTTGGCTACACCTTC. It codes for CATSRDVQGLGYTF.

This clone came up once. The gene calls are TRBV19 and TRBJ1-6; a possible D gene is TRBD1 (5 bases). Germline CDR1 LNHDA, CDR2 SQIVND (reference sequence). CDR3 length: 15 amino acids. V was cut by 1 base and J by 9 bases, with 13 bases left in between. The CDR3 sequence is CASSIGWQGSSPLHF. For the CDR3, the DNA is TGTGCCAGTAGTATAGGTTGGCAGGGAAGTTCACCCCTCCACTTT.

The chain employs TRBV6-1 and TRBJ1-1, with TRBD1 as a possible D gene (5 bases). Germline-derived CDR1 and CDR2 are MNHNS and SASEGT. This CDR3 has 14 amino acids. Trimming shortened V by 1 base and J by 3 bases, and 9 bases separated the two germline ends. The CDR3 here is CASSEVKGDTEAFF. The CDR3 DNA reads TGTGCCAGCAGTGAAGTTAAAGGGGACACTGAAGCTTTCTTT.

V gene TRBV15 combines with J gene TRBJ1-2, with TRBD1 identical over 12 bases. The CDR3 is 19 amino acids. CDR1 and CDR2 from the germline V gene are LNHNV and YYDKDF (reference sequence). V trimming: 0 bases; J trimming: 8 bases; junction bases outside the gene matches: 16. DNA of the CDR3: TGTGCCACCAGCAGAGATCTCCGGGCGGGGACAGGGGGCGCGGAGGGCTACACCTTC. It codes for CATSRDLRAGTGGAEGYTF.

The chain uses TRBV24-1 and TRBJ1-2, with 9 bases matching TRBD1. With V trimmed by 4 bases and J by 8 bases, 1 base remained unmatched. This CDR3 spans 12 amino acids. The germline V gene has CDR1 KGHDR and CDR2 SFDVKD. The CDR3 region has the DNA TGTGCCACCAGTGACGGACAGGGGGGCTACACCTTC. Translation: CATSDGQGGYTF.